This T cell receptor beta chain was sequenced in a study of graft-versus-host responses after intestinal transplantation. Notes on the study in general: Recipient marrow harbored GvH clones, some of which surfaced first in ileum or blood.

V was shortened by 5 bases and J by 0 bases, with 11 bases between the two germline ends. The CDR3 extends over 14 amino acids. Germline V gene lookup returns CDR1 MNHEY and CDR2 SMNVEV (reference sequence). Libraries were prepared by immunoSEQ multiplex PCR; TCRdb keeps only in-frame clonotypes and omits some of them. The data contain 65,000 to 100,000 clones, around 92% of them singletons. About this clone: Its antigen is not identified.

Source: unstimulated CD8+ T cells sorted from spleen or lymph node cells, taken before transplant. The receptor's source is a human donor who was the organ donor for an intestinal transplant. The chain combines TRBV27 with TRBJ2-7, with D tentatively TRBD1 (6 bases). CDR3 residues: CASSPRGSSYEQYF. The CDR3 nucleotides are TGTGCCAGCAGTCCCAGGGGATCCTCCTACGAGCAGTACTTC.